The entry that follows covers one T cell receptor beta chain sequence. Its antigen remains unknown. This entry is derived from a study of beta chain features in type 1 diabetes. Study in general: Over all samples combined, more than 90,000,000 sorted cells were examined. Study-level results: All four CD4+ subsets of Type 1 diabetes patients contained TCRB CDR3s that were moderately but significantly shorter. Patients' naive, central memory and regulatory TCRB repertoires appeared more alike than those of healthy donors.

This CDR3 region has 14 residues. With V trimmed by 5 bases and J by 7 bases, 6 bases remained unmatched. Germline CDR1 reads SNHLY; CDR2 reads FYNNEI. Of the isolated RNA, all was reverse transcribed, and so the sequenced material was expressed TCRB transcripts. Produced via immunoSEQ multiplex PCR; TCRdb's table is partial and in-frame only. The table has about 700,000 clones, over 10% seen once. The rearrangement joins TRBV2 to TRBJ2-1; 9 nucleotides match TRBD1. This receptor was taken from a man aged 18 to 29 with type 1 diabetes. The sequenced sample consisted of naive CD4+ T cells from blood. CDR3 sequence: CASSLQGAGNEQFF. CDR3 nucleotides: TGTGCCAGCAGTTTACAGGGGGCGGGAAATGAGCAGTTCTTC.